The 20 T cell receptor beta chains listed next were all sequenced from one sample in a study of T cell responses to AZD1222 COVID-19 vaccine. This table comes from immunoSEQ multiplex PCR, and its TCRdb copy is limited to in-frame clones, with some not included. The repertoire holds more than 95,000 clones, with 80% to 90% as singletons. This material consisted of peripheral blood, taken on day 0 of AZD1222 vaccination. The origin of the receptors is an adult in good health.

The chain has TRBV4-3 and TRBJ2-1, with 7 bases matching TRBD1. The CDR3 runs 15 residues. Losses at the gene ends were 4 bases for V and 9 bases for J; bases not matched to a gene: 12. The germline V gene encodes CDR1 LGHNA and CDR2 YSLEER. CDR3 protein: CASSPPDRDVREQFF. For the CDR3, the DNA is TGCGCCAGCAGCCCACCAGACAGGGATGTGCGTGAGCAGTTCTTC.

CDR3 DNA sequence: TGTGCCAGCAGTTTACTAGCGGGGTCCTACAATGAGCAGTTCTTC. Amino acid sequence: CASSLLAGSYNEQFF. This chain joins TRBV6-2 or TRBV6-3 and TRBJ2-1, with 10 bases fitting TRBD2. The junction had 1 base not matched to a gene; V was cut back by 4 bases and J by 1 base. This CDR3 has 15 residues. Per germline, CDR1 MNHEY and CDR2 SVGEGT.

This sequence joins TRBV30 and TRBJ1-3; perhaps TRBD1 as D (5 bases). Trimming took 3 bases from V and 4 from J, leaving 7 bases between them. Germline loops: CDR1 GTSNPN, CDR2 SVGIG (reference sequence). The CDR3 is made up of 12 amino acids. CDR3 region: CAWSQGGNTIYF. Here the CDR3 DNA reads TGTGCCTGGAGCCAGGGCGGAAACACCATATATTTT.

The V gene is TRBV5-1, the J gene TRBJ2-1; 10 bases map to TRBD2. Germline CDR1 is SGHRS and CDR2 is YFSETQ. The CDR3 contains 15 residues. Unmatched junction bases numbered 0, after V lost 3 bases and J lost 0 bases. The CDR3 protein is CASSSSGSSYNEQFF. In nucleotides, the CDR3 is TGCGCCAGCAGCTCTAGCGGGAGCTCCTACAATGAGCAGTTCTTC.

The V and J genes are TRBV10-3 and TRBJ2-3, with no clear D. From germline, CDR1 is ENHRY and CDR2 SYGVKD. This CDR3 has 15 residues. The ends were cut back, 3 bases at V and 4 bases at J, with 14 bases in the middle. CDR3 in amino acids: CAISDYHLEADTQYF. The CDR3 nucleotides read TGTGCCATCAGTGACTATCACCTAGAGGCAGATACGCAGTATTTT.

This sequence joins TRBV19 and TRBJ2-7; 7 bases agree with TRBD2. CDR3 length equals 16 residues. The trim removed 7 bases at V and 3 bases at J, leaving 15 bases unmatched. Germline V gives CDR1 LNHDA, CDR2 SQIVND (reference sequence). CDR3 sequence (DNA): TGTGCCAGTACCGTAAAAGCGGGGAAGGGGATCTACGAGCAGTACTTC. This translates into CASTVKAGKGIYEQYF.

This chain uses TRBV19 with TRBJ2-3; TRBD2 matches 7 bases. The CDR3 sequence is 16 residues long. CDR1 is LNHDA and CDR2 is SQIVND in the germline V gene (reference sequence). Trimming removed 6 bases from V and 1 base from J; junction bases left unmatched: 10. CDR3 sequence (DNA): TGTGCCAGTAGGGCTAGCGGAGCGGGTGGCACAGATACGCAGTATTTT. Its translation is CASRASGAGGTDTQYF.

This rearrangement joins TRBV15 to TRBJ1-2, with TRBD1 matching 9 bases. This CDR3 comprises 15 residues. The V segment lost 0 bases and the J segment 6 bases; nucleotides outside the gene matches: 5. Germline CDR1 and CDR2: LNHNV and YYDKDF (reference sequence). This CDR3 reads CATSRELGQGHGYTF. The CDR3 DNA is TGTGCCACCAGCAGAGAGCTGGGACAGGGACATGGCTACACCTTC.

This rearrangement joins TRBV3-1 (or the pseudogene TRBV3-2) to TRBJ1-1; D call uncertain. Trimming took off 0 bases at V and 7 bases at J, with 12 bases between the two ends. The CDR3 length is 14 residues. The germline CDR1 and CDR2 sequences are LGHDT and YNNKEL (reference sequence). DNA of the CDR3: TGTGCCAGCAGCCAAGATCAGATACAGAATGAAGCTTTCTTT. Protein product: CASSQDQIQNEAFF.

This clone was seen once. The chain is built from TRBV23-1 and TRBJ2-2; D may be TRBD1 (5 bases). TRBV23-1 is labeled an ORF, and its function is uncertain. The CDR3 runs to 13 residues. Trimming stripped 8 bases from V and 8 bases from J, with 15 bases between. The CDR3 DNA reads TGCGCCAGCTGGGGCGCAAAAAGGGGGGAGCTGTTTTTT. Its protein is CASWGAKRGELFF.

This chain joins TRBV14 and TRBJ1-1, with TRBD1 as a possible D gene (6 bases). Trimming removed 5 bases from V and 5 bases from J, with 18 bases in between. Germline V gene lookup returns CDR1 SGHDN and CDR2 FVKESK. This CDR3 spans 15 amino acids. CDR3 coding DNA: TGTGCCAGCAGCAGGTCCGGGGGGGCCGGAACTGAAGCTTTCTTT. Translation: CASSRSGGAGTEAFF.

V gene TRBV28 combines with J gene TRBJ1-2, with D maybe TRBD1 (5 bases). Trimming cost V 6 bases and J 3 bases, with 8 bases left between them. There are 12 residues in the CDR3. Germline V gene sequence: CDR1 MDHEN, CDR2 SYDVKM. CDR3 in DNA: TGTGCCAGCAGGGAACAGGACTATGGCTACACCTTC. This gives the protein CASREQDYGYTF.

The chain links TRBV6-5 to TRBJ1-3, with D possibly being TRBD1 (6 bases). V dropped 5 bases and J dropped 0 bases, with 11 bases sitting between them. This CDR3 is built from 15 residues. In germline, CDR1 is MNHEY, CDR2 SVGAGI. The CDR3 protein is CASSNLDSSGNTIYF. CDR3 DNA sequence: TGTGCCAGCAGTAACCTGGACAGCTCTGGAAACACCATATATTTT.

The chain recombines TRBV27 with TRBJ2-7, with 15 nucleotides matching TRBD2. Germline lookup yields CDR1 MNHEY and CDR2 SMNVEV (reference sequence). This CDR3 spans 16 amino acids. V lost 5 bases to trimming and J lost 3 bases; unmatched junction nucleotides: 5. The CDR3 DNA follows: TGTGCCAGCAGTCCTGGACTAGCGGGGGGGCTCTACGAGCAGTACTTC. This sequence encodes CASSPGLAGGLYEQYF.

The J gene is TRBJ1-4, the V gene TRBV9; 7 nucleotides match TRBD1. In germline, CDR1 is SGDLS, CDR2 YYNGEE. This CDR3 contains 14 residues. V shed 3 bases, J shed 5 bases, and the junction held 4 bases outside the gene matches. The CDR3 DNA sequence: TGTGCCAGCAGCGACGGACAGGAGAATGAAAAACTGTTTTTT. This gives the protein CASSDGQENEKLFF. Full variable domain (rest looked up from reference TRBV9 and TRBJ1-4): DSGVTQTPKHLITATGQRVTLRCSPRSGDLSVYWYQQSLDQGLQFLIQYYNGEERAKGNILERFSAQQFPDLHSELNLSSLELGDSALYFCASSDGQENEKLFFGSGTQLSVL.

The chain has TRBV7-9 and TRBJ2-5, with a possible D match to TRBD2 (5 bases). In germline, CDR1 is SEHNR, CDR2 FQNEAQ (reference sequence). The CDR3 extends over 15 amino acids. Trimming left V 5 bases short and J 2 bases short, with 15 bases between. CDR3 coding DNA: TGTGCCAGCAGCAGAGAGACTTGGACTCAAGAGACCCAGTACTTC. Translation gives CASSRETWTQETQYF. Full variable domain (rest looked up from reference TRBV7-9 and TRBJ2-5): DTGVSQNPRHKITKRGQNVTFRCDPISEHNRLYWYRQTLGQGPEFLTYFQNEAQLEKSRLLSDRFSAERPKGSFSTLEIQRTEQGDSAMYLCASSRETWTQETQYFGPGTRLLVL.

The V call is TRBV7-9, the J call TRBJ2-7, with 8 nucleotides matching TRBD2. The V gene's germline CDR1 is SEHNR and CDR2 FQNEAQ (reference sequence). V shed 1 base, J shed 5 bases, and the junction held 7 bases outside the gene matches. CDR3 length: 15 residues. The DNA of the CDR3 is TGTGCCAGCAGCTTAGTGACGGGAGGGCCGAACGAGCAGTACTTC. The encoded protein is CASSLVTGGPNEQYF.

The CDR3 DNA reads as TGTGCCAGCAGCGTAGAAAGGGCCGGGGAGCTGTTTTTT. Residues: CASSVERAGELFF. The J gene is TRBJ2-2, the V gene TRBV9, with D hard to call. Germline CDR1 reads SGDLS; CDR2 reads YYNGEE. Trimming left V 0 bases short and J 6 bases short, with 6 bases between. The CDR3 length is 13 residues.

V is TRBV14 and J is TRBJ1-6; tentatively, D is TRBD1 (6 bases). The CDR3 is 14 amino acids. With 4 bases removed from V and 8 bases from J, the gap between germline ends came to 12 bases. Germline lookup yields CDR1 SGHDN and CDR2 FVKESK. DNA of the CDR3: TGTGCCAGCAGCCTCACAGGGCTTGATTCACCCCTCCACTTT. This gives the protein CASSLTGLDSPLHF.

The chain couples TRBV6-5 to TRBJ1-5; D call uncertain. V was clipped by 7 bases and J by 0 bases, with 13 bases between them. Germline V gene lookup returns CDR1 MNHEY and CDR2 SVGAGI. The CDR3 runs to 15 residues. The CDR3 DNA reads TGTGCCAGCATCCTAGACGGAAATAGCAATCAGCCCCAGCATTTT. Protein product: CASILDGNSNQPQHF.